The 14 T cell receptor beta chains reported below all come from one sample, sequenced in a study of blood T cell repertoires in COVID-19. Clones were sequenced by immunoSEQ multiplex PCR, and TCRdb holds only the in-frame ones, with some missing. This sample has 300,000 to 350,000 clones; roughly 89% occur once, and the top ten carry roughly 3.9%. The specimen sequenced was peripheral blood. These receptors were obtained from a woman in her sixties with COVID-19, enrolled during active disease.

In this sample, this clone turned up once. CDR3 sequence (DNA): TGTGCCAGCTCCGGGACTAGCGGGGGGGGTTACAATGAGCAGTTCTTC. Protein product: CASSGTSGGGYNEQFF. The chain carries TRBV2 and TRBJ2-1, with TRBD2 matching 16 bases. CDR1 SNHLY and CDR2 FYNNEI come from the germline V gene. The CDR3 spans 16 residues. V lost 8 bases, J lost 4 bases, and 5 bases stayed unmatched. Full variable domain (outside the CDR3, taken from reference TRBV2 and TRBJ2-1): EPEVTQTPSHQVTQMGQEVILRCVPISNHLYFYWYRQILGQKVEFLVSFYNNEISEKSEIFDDQFSVERPDGSNFTLKIRSTKLEDSAMYFCASSGTSGGGYNEQFFGPGTRLTVL.

The V gene is TRBV21-1, the J gene TRBJ1-5. TRBV21-1 is flagged as a pseudogene. This CDR3 spans 16 amino acids. The CDR3 DNA reads TGTGCCAGCAGCAAATCGAAGGGGACTAACAATCAGCCCCAGCATTTT. This translates into CASSKSKGTNNQPQHF.

Worth noting for this clone: At one end the junction does not follow the germline gene, possibly because of a read error. The rearrangement joins TRBV7-9 to TRBJ2-7; D might be TRBD2 (5 bases). The CDR3 length is 9 residues. The V gene's germline CDR1 is SEHNR and CDR2 FQNEAQ (reference sequence). The CDR3 DNA is TGTGCCAGCAGCTTATCCGGGGACTTC. Protein: CASSLSGDF. Full variable domain (outside the CDR3, taken from reference TRBV7-9 and TRBJ2-7): DTGVSQNPRHKITKRGQNVTFRCDPISEHNRLYWYRQTLGQGPEFLTYFQNEAQLEKSRLLSDRFSAERPKGSFSTLEIQRTEQGDSAMYLCASSLSGDFGPGTRLTVT.

The chain links TRBV4-2 to TRBJ2-5, with D perhaps TRBD1 (6 bases). CDR1 is LGHNA and CDR2 is YNFKEQ in the germline V gene. V was pared by 0 bases and J by 14 bases, with 19 bases between. The CDR3 consists of 14 residues. CDR3 residues: CASSQDLLTGVHYF. The CDR3 DNA sequence: TGTGCCAGCAGCCAAGATTTGCTGACAGGTGTTCATTACTTC.

The V and J genes are TRBV28 and TRBJ2-2; TRBD2 might be the D (7 bases). The CDR3 length is 15 residues. CDR1 is MDHEN, CDR2 SYDVKM, per germline. V was shortened by 6 bases and J by 2 bases, with 13 bases between the two germline ends. The DNA for the CDR3 is TGTGCCAGCAGCCCATGGGGGGGCAACACCGGGGAGCTGTTTTTT. It yields the protein CASSPWGGNTGELFF.

This rearrangement joins TRBV19 to TRBJ1-5, with 8 bases lining up with TRBD1. This CDR3 has 15 residues. The V gene end was trimmed by 6 bases and the J gene end by 7 bases; junction bases not matched to a gene: 11. The germline CDR1 and CDR2 sequences are LNHDA and SQIVND (reference sequence). This chain's CDR3 is CASSLPRGRGQPQHF. In DNA, the CDR3 is TGTGCCAGTAGCCTCCCCAGGGGGCGCGGCCAGCCCCAGCATTTT. The complete variable domain, with remaining parts taken from reference TRBV19 and TRBJ1-5, reads DGGITQSPKYLFRKEGQNVTLSCEQNLNHDAMYWYRQDPGQGLRLIYYSQIVNDFQKGDIAEGYSVSREKKESFPLTVTSAQKNPTAFYLCASSLPRGRGQPQHFGDGTRLSIL.

The J gene is TRBJ1-2, the V gene TRBV27, with 10 bases that match TRBD1. Germline values: CDR1 MNHEY, CDR2 SMNVEV (reference sequence). This CDR3 is 15 amino acids long. The junction had 5 bases not matched to a gene; V was cut back by 4 bases and J by 3 bases. DNA of the CDR3: TGTGCCAGCAGTTCGGGACAGGGGCTCCACTATGGCTACACCTTC. This translates into CASSSGQGLHYGYTF.

The chain recombines TRBV2 with TRBJ2-1; D not certain. The V gene lost 8 bases and the J gene lost 10 bases, with 9 bases spanning the gap. CDR1 is SNHLY and CDR2 is FYNNEI in the germline V gene. The CDR3 length is 10 residues. CDR3 nucleotide sequence: TGTGCCAGCTCCGAGTTCGAGCAGTTCTTC. Its translation: CASSEFEQFF.

This clone occurred a few times. This rearrangement joins TRBV9 to TRBJ1-3; D gene unclear. The CDR3 is made up of 14 amino acids. The V gene's germline CDR1 is SGDLS and CDR2 YYNGEE. V was trimmed by 3 bases and J by 2 bases, leaving 9 bases between them. CDR3 region: CASSAPGAGNTIYF. The CDR3 nucleotides read TGTGCCAGCAGCGCGCCGGGAGCTGGAAACACCATATATTTT.

This clone was counted once. The chain is built from TRBV4-2 and TRBJ2-5, with TRBD2 identical over 10 bases. Trimming at V came to 4 bases and at J to 4 bases, leaving 12 bases not matched to a gene. Germline loops: CDR1 LGHNA, CDR2 YNFKEQ. This CDR3 comprises 17 residues. Here the CDR3 reads CASSPGYSGGAGETQYF. CDR3 in DNA: TGTGCCAGCAGCCCTGGCTACAGCGGGGGGGCGGGAGAGACCCAGTACTTC.

The chain has TRBV19 and TRBJ1-5, with a possible D match to TRBD1 (6 bases). Trimming took 1 base from V and 3 from J, leaving 10 bases between them. Germline V lookup: CDR1 LNHDA, CDR2 SQIVND (reference sequence). This CDR3 has 15 amino acids. The CDR3 DNA sequence: TGTGCCAGTAGTATAGCCGGACAGTTCAATCAGCCCCAGCATTTT. Its translation is CASSIAGQFNQPQHF.

The rearrangement links TRBV10-2 to TRBJ2-7, with D maybe TRBD1 (6 bases). The V end lost 7 bases, the J end lost 3 bases, and 13 bases lay between the germline ends. The CDR3 totals 13 residues. The germline CDR1 and CDR2 sequences are WSHSY and SAAADI. The CDR3 here is CASTEGRGYEQYF. CDR3 coding DNA: TGCGCCAGCACCGAGGGCAGGGGCTACGAGCAGTACTTC.

This chain uses TRBV2 with TRBJ1-5; D is perhaps TRBD1 (6 bases). Per germline, CDR1 SNHLY and CDR2 FYNNEI. The CDR3 extends over 14 amino acids. V was trimmed by 5 bases and J by 2 bases, leaving 10 bases between them. CDR3 bases: TGTGCCAGCAGTAGACAGGAGGGCAATCAGCCCCAGCATTTT. Protein: CASSRQEGNQPQHF.

CDR3: CASSRPTYNEQFF. The CDR3 region has the DNA TGTGCCAGCAGCCGTCCGACATACAATGAGCAGTTCTTC. V usage is TRBV28 and J usage is TRBJ2-1; D uncertain. Trimming removed 6 bases from V and 4 bases from J, with 10 bases in between. Germline V CDR1 and CDR2: MDHEN, SYDVKM. This CDR3 comprises 13 residues.